This TCR beta chain originates from a study of blood T cell repertoires in COVID-19. Study-level background: Samples came from the United States, Italy and Spain, spanning acute and convalescent COVID-19. Nucleic acid was either cDNA or gDNA, and it came from T cells, B-cell-depleted T cells, or PBMCs.

As handled by the study authors: Estimates of nucleated cell counts were drawn from the amplification of reference gene primers. Data came from immunoSEQ multiplex PCR; TCRdb stores just in-frame clones and leaves some out. V, J and clone size are taken as reported in that table, and D and trimming were inferred from the DNA itself. The data hold about 90,000 clones, with roughly 90% observed a single time. CDR3 length: 15 residues. CDR1 and CDR2 (germline): LGHDT, YNNKEL (reference sequence). The germline V and J ends were trimmed by 2 bases and 6 bases, with 16 bases remaining between them. The V call is TRBV3-1 (or the pseudogene TRBV3-2), the J call TRBJ1-1; the D is unclear. This clonotype originated in a woman between 65 and 79 years old with acute or convalescent COVID-19. Input material: peripheral blood. The CDR3, as DNA: TGTGCCAGCAGCCAATCCCTTCTCCAGAGGGCTGAAGCTTTCTTT. It translates to CASSQSLLQRAEAFF.